The entry that follows covers one T cell receptor (beta chain) sequence. Clones were read by immunoSEQ multiplex PCR, and TCRdb kept only the in-frame ones, dropping some. The sample carries around 190,000 clones, 92% recorded once. The data originate from a study of T cell responses to AZD1222 COVID-19 vaccine. Trimming cost V 4 bases and J 1 base; bases outside gene matches: 3. The CDR3 length is 14 residues. Germline values: CDR1 PRHDT, CDR2 FYEKMQ (reference sequence). The J gene is TRBJ1-1, the V gene TRBV13; TRBD1 matches at 7 bases. The specimen comprised peripheral blood, sampled on day 0 of AZD1222 vaccination. This receptor was taken from an adult in good health. CDR3 region: CASSSGQPNTEAFF. The CDR3 DNA is TGTGCCAGCAGCTCGGGACAGCCGAACACTGAAGCTTTCTTT.